Below, one TCR beta chain is given with its context. These data belong to a study of T cell responses to AZD1222 COVID-19 vaccine. Sequencing used immunoSEQ multiplex PCR; TCRdb keeps in-frame clones, though not all of them. The top ten clones hold about 1% of a sample with 150,000 to 200,000 clones, under 95% of them seen once. CDR3 length: 14 residues. Germline CDR1 SGHAT, CDR2 FQNNGV. The V gene end was trimmed by 3 bases and the J gene end by 4 bases; junction bases not matched to a gene: 2. Second doses at about 4 or about 12 weeks were pooled. This sequence originates from an adult who received the AZD1222 COVID-19 vaccine. Source: peripheral blood, taken 28 days after the second AZD1222 dose. The chain has TRBV11-2 and TRBJ1-4; 7 nucleotides agree with TRBD1. CDR3 sequence: CASSFRDSNEKLFF. The CDR3 bases are TGTGCCAGCAGCTTCCGGGACAGTAATGAAAAACTGTTTTTT.